This TCR beta chain was retrieved from a study of T cells in Graves' hyperthyroidism and ophthalmopathy. The CDR3 has 18 amino acids. Germline V lookup: CDR1 SGHVS, CDR2 FQNEAQ. What was amplified from RNA transcripts were TCR beta CDR3 regions. In the first-round RT-PCR of the TCR CDR3, the HTBI primer set was used. TCRdb fed the multiplex PCR reads into MiXCR, producing one record per CDR3 protein. Of about 690,000 distinct CDR3 sequences in the sample, roughly 17% were seen once. About this clonotype: One end of the junction varies from germline; a read error may be responsible.

The TCR comes from a man aged 50 to 59 with Graves' hyperthyroidism. The chain carries TRBV7-8 and TRBJ2-6; 12 bases line up with TRBD2. The sample taken for sequencing was blood. Here the CDR3 reads CASSKGGLAGLGASVLTF. CDR3 bases: TGTGCCAGCAGCAAAGGGGGACTAGCGGGCCTTGGGGCCAGCGTCCTGACTTTC.